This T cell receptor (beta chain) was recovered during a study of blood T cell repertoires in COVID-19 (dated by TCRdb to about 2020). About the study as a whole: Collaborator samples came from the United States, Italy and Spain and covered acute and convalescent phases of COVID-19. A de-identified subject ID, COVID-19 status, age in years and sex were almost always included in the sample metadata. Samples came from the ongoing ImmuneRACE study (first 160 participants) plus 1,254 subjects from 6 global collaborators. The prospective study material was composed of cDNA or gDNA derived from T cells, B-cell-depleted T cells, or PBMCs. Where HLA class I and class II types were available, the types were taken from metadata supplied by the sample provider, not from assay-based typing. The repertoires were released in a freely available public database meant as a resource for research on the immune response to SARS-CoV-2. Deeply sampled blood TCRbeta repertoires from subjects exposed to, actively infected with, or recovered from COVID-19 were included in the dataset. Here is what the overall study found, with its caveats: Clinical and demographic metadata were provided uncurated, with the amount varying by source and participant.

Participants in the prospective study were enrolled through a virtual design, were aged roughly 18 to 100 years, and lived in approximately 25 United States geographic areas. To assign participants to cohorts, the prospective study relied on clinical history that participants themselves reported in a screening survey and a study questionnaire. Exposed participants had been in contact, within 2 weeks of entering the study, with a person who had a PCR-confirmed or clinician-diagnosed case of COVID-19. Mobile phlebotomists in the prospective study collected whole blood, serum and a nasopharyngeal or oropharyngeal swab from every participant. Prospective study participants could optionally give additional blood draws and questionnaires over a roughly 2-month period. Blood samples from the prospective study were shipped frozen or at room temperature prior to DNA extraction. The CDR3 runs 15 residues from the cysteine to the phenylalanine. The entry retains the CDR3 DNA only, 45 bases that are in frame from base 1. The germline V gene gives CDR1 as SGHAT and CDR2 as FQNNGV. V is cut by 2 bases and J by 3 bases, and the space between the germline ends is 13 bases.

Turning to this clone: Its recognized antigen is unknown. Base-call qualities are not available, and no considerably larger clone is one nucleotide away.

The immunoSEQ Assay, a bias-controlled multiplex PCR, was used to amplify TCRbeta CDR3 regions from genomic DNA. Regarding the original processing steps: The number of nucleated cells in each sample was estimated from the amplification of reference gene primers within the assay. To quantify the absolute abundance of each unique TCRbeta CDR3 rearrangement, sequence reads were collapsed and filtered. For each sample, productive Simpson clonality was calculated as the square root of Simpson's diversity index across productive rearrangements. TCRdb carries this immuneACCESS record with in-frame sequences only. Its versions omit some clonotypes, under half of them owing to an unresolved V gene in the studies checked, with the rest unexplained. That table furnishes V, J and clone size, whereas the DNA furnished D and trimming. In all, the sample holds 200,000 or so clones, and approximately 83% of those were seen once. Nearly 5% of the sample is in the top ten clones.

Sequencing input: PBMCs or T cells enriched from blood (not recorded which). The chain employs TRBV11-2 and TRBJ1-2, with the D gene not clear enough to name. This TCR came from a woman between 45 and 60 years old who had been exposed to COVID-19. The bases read TGTGCCAGCAGCTTAATTGCAGGAGGATACTATGGCTACACCTTC. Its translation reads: CASSLIAGGYYGYTF.